The T cell receptor beta chain under discussion was sequenced for a study of CD8+ T cells in alopecia areata listed by TCRdb under 2018. Study-wide context: Treated patients were enrolled in an open-label pilot trial of oral tofacitinib at 5 to 10 mg twice daily for moderate-to-severe alopecia areata. Scalp clonality was compared among normal scalp (n=4), patchy alopecia areata scalp (n=8), and alopecia totalis/universalis scalp (n=8). Amplification of TCRbeta CDR3 regions was done by immunoSEQ multiplex PCR using 35 Vbeta forward primers and 13 Jbeta reverse primers. Disease severity in treated patients was measured with the SALT score, which quantifies the percentage of affected scalp surface area. Scalp tissue and sorted CD4+ and CD8+ peripheral blood T cells from patchy and totalis/universalis alopecia areata patients and from healthy controls were covered by human TCRbeta sequencing. Patients received tofacitinib for 6 to 18 months and were then followed off drug for 6 months to check for delayed response and recurrence. Biopsies were taken from tofacitinib-treated patients at baseline and at 4 and 24 weeks of treatment, and a later scalp biopsy was taken in several of the tofacitinib-treated patients. RNA was obtained with the PAXgene miRNA kit for fixed scalp, the miRNeasy kit for PBMCs, and the RNeasy kit for mouse skin. High-throughput TCRbeta sequencing was used to examine T cell clonal expansion in alopecia areata in both the C3H/HeJ mouse model and human patients. Study-level results and caveats: During tofacitinib treatment, many expanded lesional clones stuck around in both scalp and blood, and this persistence may partly explain why relapse happens after treatment is stopped. Unlike mouse skin, which is dominated by gammadelta T cells, normal human skin has resident alphabeta T cells that are also sequenced, and this complicates analysis of the scalp TCR repertoire. Tofacitinib significantly lowered scalp clonality and the number of expanded CD8+ clones among the top 100 scalp clones. Compared with mice, TCR sequences shared between patients were less clear, possibly partly because of HLA diversity across the patient population. The treated cohort was small, with a single nonresponder, so links between baseline CD8+ expansion and response need larger studies. Lesional scalp, especially in alopecia totalis/universalis, showed higher clonality and more expanded CD8+ clones than normal scalp, suggesting antigenic drive.

The time point label on this specimen signifies: around 28 days on oral tofacitinib. The treatment or condition label, as the study defines it: oral pan-JAK inhibitor, 5-10 mg twice daily. Peripheral blood and lesional scalp punch biopsies were obtained from patients with alopecia areata. After PBMCs were isolated by density centrifugation and stained for CD3, CD4 and CD8, a FACSAria was used to sort CD4+ and CD8+ T cells. Libraries came from the immunoSEQ multiplex PCR assay. For TCR sequencing, RNA was extracted from every sample and reverse transcribed into cDNA to serve as template. SuperScript III was used to make first-strand cDNA, primed with a 2:1 mix of oligo-dT and random hexamers. A synthetic immune receptor repertoire was used to gauge amplification bias, and whatever bias remained was removed computationally. In the original analysis: Raw reads were preprocessed to remove errors, and CDR3 was defined by IMGT conventions from the conserved cysteine to phenylalanine. Clonality was computed as 1 minus the Shannon entropy, with the entropy normalized by log2 of the number of productive unique TCRs. Whether each scalp clone was CD4 or CD8 was inferred by checking scalp TCRbeta sequences against the CD4 and CD8 repertoires from sorted blood. TCRdb provides this immuneACCESS table in a form limited to in-frame rearrangements. Some clones are lacking; in checked studies, under half of them reflect an unresolved V gene, and why the rest are absent is not known. D and trimming were read from the DNA, whereas the V and J calls and clone size are those reported in that table. For this sample there are 35,000 to 50,000 clones; around 71% appear just once. Of the sample, over 20% is held by the ten largest clones.

Trimming takes 4 bases off V and 8 bases off J; junction bases not matched to a gene: 9. CDR1 SGHTA and CDR2 FQGTGA are derived from the germline V gene. The CDR3 runs 15 residues from the cysteine to the phenylalanine. The sequence is cut down to CDR3 DNA, 45 bases in frame from base 1. With regard to this clone: No cognate antigen has been identified for it. Nothing much larger sits one base from this clone, and base qualities are not available.

The clonotype originates from a human donor with alopecia areata. The sample here was CD8+ T cells sorted from blood, taken at week 4, from a patient treated with tofacitinib. The chain employs TRBV7-3 and TRBJ2-1; 9 bases in the junction line up with TRBD2. CDR3 region: CASSSLGGLADEQFF. In nucleotide form, the sequence is TGTGCCAGCAGCTCCCTTGGGGGACTAGCAGATGAGCAGTTCTTC.